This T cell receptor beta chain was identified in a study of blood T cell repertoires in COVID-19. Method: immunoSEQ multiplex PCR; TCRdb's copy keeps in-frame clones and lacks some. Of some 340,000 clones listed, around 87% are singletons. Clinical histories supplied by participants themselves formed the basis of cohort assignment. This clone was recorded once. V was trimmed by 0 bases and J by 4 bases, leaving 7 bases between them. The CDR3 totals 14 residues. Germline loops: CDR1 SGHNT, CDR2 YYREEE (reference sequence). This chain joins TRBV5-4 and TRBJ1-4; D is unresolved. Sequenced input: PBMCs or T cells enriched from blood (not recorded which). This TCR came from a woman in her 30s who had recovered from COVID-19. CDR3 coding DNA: TGTGCCAGCAGCTTGGGCCAGGATAATGAAAAACTGTTTTTT. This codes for CASSLGQDNEKLFF.